The present entry profiles one T cell receptor (beta chain) with its context. The antigen is unknown. The CDR3 has 11 amino acids. Germline lookup yields CDR1 SGHAT and CDR2 FQNNGV. Trimming removed 2 bases at V and 9 bases at J, with 5 bases between. Profiling relied on immunoSEQ multiplex PCR, and the TCRdb table lists in-frame clones only, not all of them. The table has 110,000 to 150,000 clones, around nine tenths seen once. This sample is part of a study of T cell responses to AZD1222 COVID-19 vaccine. Study-level results: Clonal diversity was possibly underestimated, and the donors were mostly white British, with more females. Elevations in Spike-specific TCR breadth and depth followed administration of two AZD1222 doses. Only 6 or 7 individuals given AZD1222 were seropositive at baseline. Researchers took repertoire samples only after the peak T cell response had come.

The sequence was collected from an adult in good health. Sequenced material: peripheral blood, taken on day 0 of AZD1222 vaccination. The V call is TRBV11-2, the J call TRBJ2-1; the D is unclear. The CDR3 DNA follows: TGTGCCAGCAGCTTAATGAGTGAGCAGTTCTTC. As protein: CASSLMSEQFF.